This passage covers 2 T cell receptor beta chains from one sample sequenced in a study of blood T cell repertoires in COVID-19. Clones were read by immunoSEQ multiplex PCR, and TCRdb kept only the in-frame ones, dropping some. The table shows 250,000 or so clones, with approximately 88% occurring only once. Sample: peripheral blood. These receptors all stem from a woman between 40 and 50 years old who had recovered from COVID-19.

The chain carries TRBV2 and TRBJ1-4; 8 bases are shared with TRBD1. Germline CDR1 and CDR2: SNHLY and FYNNEI. V trimming: 7 bases; J trimming: 7 bases; junction bases outside the gene matches: 5. The CDR3 runs to 13 residues. CDR3 sequence reads: CASTGDRGEKLFF. CDR3 nucleotide sequence: TGTGCCAGCACCGGTGACAGGGGTGAAAAACTGTTTTTT. Variable domain in full (rest from reference TRBV2 and TRBJ1-4): EPEVTQTPSHQVTQMGQEVILRCVPISNHLYFYWYRQILGQKVEFLVSFYNNEISEKSEIFDDQFSVERPDGSNFTLKIRSTKLEDSAMYFCASTGDRGEKLFFGSGTQLSVL.

The V gene is TRBV27, the J gene TRBJ2-4; 7 bases agree with TRBD2. Trimming removed 5 bases from V and 1 base from J; junction bases left unmatched: 8. This CDR3 spans 16 amino acids. Germline V gene sequence: CDR1 MNHEY, CDR2 SMNVEV (reference sequence). The CDR3 DNA reads TGTGCCAGCAGTCCCGGGCCGGGGGGTGCCAAAAACATTCAGTACTTC. Protein product: CASSPGPGGAKNIQYF.